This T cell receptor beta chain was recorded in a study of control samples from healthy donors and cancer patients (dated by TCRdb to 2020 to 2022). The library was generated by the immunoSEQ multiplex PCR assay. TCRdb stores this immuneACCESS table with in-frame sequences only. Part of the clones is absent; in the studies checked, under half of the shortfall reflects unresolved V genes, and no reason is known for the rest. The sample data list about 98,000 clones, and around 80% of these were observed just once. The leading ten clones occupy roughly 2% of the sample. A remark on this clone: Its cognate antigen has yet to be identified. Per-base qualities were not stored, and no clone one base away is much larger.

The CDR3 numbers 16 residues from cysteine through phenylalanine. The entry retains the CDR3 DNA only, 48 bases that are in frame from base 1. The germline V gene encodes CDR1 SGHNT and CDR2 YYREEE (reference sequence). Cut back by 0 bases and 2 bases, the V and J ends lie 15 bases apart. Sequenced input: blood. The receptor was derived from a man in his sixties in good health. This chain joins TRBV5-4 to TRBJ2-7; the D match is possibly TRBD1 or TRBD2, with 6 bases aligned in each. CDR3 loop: CASSLGGAGNTYEQYF. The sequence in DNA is TGTGCCAGCAGCTTGGGGGGGGCGGGCAATACCTACGAGCAGTACTTC.